This T cell receptor beta chain was sequenced in a study of CD8 T cells in ankylosing spondylitis. TCRdb called the 5' RACE reads again in MiXCR, with one record for every CDR3 protein. This sample has a few hundred thousand distinct CDR3 sequences; more than 9% occur once, and the top ten carry roughly a fifth. This clonotype came up many times. Sequencing used blood, either unsorted or a sorted T cell fraction (not recorded which). The TCR was taken from a male donor with ankylosing spondylitis or in good health (not recorded which).

CDR3 DNA: TGCGCCAGCAGCTTGGACAGTATAGTAAGCACTGAAGCTTTCTTT. Translating gives CASSLDSIVSTEAFF. The V and J genes are TRBV5-1 and TRBJ1-1; D is unresolved. CDR3 length: 15 amino acids. Germline V gene lookup returns CDR1 SGHRS and CDR2 YFSETQ. V lost 0 bases and J lost 4, with 13 bases in between. The full variable domain, in which reference TRBV5-1 and TRBJ1-1 provide the parts outside the CDR3, is KAGVTQTPRYLIKTRGQQVTLSCSPISGHRSVSWYQQTPGQGLQFLFEYFSETQRNKGNFPGRFSGRQFSNSRSEMNVSTLELGDSALYLCASSLDSIVSTEAFFGQGTRLTVV.